This T cell receptor beta chain was captured in a study of monozygotic twins with inflammatory bowel disease. The unique tags termed UMIs, each holding a 6-nucleotide sample barcode, were added by means of template switching. Both the TCRalpha cDNA and the TCRbeta cDNA were taken through two nested PCRs, lasting about 15 and 9 cycles. No DNA is given; TCRdb re-called the 5' RACE reads and lists each CDR3 protein once. Reported are fewer than 400,000 distinct CDR3 sequences; the ten largest clones contain 5.6%. There are 18 residues in the CDR3. The sequencing sample was made of blood. The clonotype comes from a human donor with ulcerative colitis or Crohn's disease, or a healthy co-twin of an affected twin (not recorded which). The gene calls are TRBV12-3 or TRBV12-4 and TRBJ2-1; TCRdb outputs TRBD2, but without DNA this stays unchecked. This chain's CDR3 is CASPPYRAGGISYNEQSF.